This is a list of T cell receptor beta chains from one sample in a study of blood T cell repertoires in COVID-19. The method was immunoSEQ multiplex PCR; TCRdb's version includes in-frame clones alone and lacks a portion of them. The sample lists under 350,000 clones; about 90% were seen once. Sequenced input: peripheral blood. These receptors were taken from a woman in her thirties with COVID-19, enrolled during active disease. CDR3s include the opening cysteine and the closing phenylalanine or tryptophan. A D gene is named only where the DNA matches it firmly. Expanded clones get a size class; other rows say once, few or many, or leave the size out.

V: TRBV2; D: .; size: once; J: TRBJ1-1; CDR3: CASRSQGTMNTEAFF; DNA: TGTGCCAGCAGGAGTCAGGGGACCATGAACACTGAAGCTTTCTTT
V: TRBV19; D: TRBD1; size: .; J: TRBJ2-4; CDR3: CASSRGTPGQGMGAKNIQYF; DNA: TGTGCCAGTAGTAGGGGAACCCCGGGACAGGGGATGGGGGCCAAAAACATTCAGTACTTC
V: TRBV7-6; D: TRBD2; size: .; J: TRBJ2-1; CDR3: CASSLASGGPYNEQFF; DNA: TGTGCCAGCAGCTTAGCGAGCGGGGGCCCCTACAATGAGCAGTTCTTC
V: TRBV7-9; D: TRBD2; size: .; J: TRBJ2-1; CDR3: CASSRASGGFLHEQFF; DNA: TGTGCCAGCAGCCGGGCGAGCGGGGGGTTTCTACATGAGCAGTTCTTC
V: TRBV24-1; D: .; size: .; J: TRBJ2-1; CDR3: CATSDTPQGNNEQFF; DNA: TGTGCCACCAGTGATACCCCTCAGGGAAACAATGAGCAGTTCTTC
V: TRBV20-1; D: .; size: .; J: TRBJ1-2; CDR3: CSARGNYTF; DNA: TGCAGTGCCCGCGGGAACTACACCTTC
V: TRBV10-2; D: .; size: .; J: TRBJ2-4; CDR3: CASCGRDPIQYF; DNA: TGCGCCAGCTGTGGTCGAGATCCCATTCAGTACTTC
V: TRBV28; D: TRBD1; size: .; J: TRBJ1-4; CDR3: CASREGQGNEKLFF; DNA: TGTGCCAGCAGAGAAGGACAGGGGAATGAAAAACTGTTTTTT
V: TRBV5-6; D: .; size: .; J: TRBJ2-1; CDR3: CASSLPSPVEQFF; DNA: TGTGCCAGCAGCCTTCCGAGCCCGGTAGAGCAGTTCTTC
V: TRBV6-5; D: TRBD1; size: once; J: TRBJ2-1; CDR3: CASSDRATDEQFF; DNA: TGTGCCAGCAGCGACAGGGCAACGGATGAGCAGTTCTTC
V: TRBV28; D: .; size: .; J: TRBJ2-3; CDR3: CASSLGGTDTQYF; DNA: TGTGCCAGCAGTTTAGGGGGGACGGATACGCAGTATTTT
V: TRBV28; D: .; size: .; J: TRBJ1-3; CDR3: CASSSTRNTIYF; DNA: TGTGCCAGCAGTTCGACTAGAAACACCATATATTTT
V: TRBV4-2; D: .; size: .; J: TRBJ1-5; CDR3: CASGQGGNQPQHF; DNA: TGTGCCAGCGGTCAGGGAGGAAATCAGCCCCAGCATTTT
V: TRBV24-1; D: .; size: .; J: TRBJ1-5; CDR3: CATSDAQARGQPQHF; DNA: TGTGCCACCAGTGACGCACAGGCCAGGGGACAGCCCCAGCATTTT
V: TRBV12-3/TRBV12-4; D: .; size: .; J: TRBJ1-2; CDR3: CASSHPQDYGYTF; DNA: TGTGCCAGCAGTCACCCACAGGATTATGGCTACACCTTC
V: TRBV4-2; D: TRBD1; size: .; J: TRBJ2-7; CDR3: CASSQDRGLAYEQYF; DNA: TGTGCCAGCAGCCAGGACAGGGGACTTGCCTACGAGCAGTACTTC
V: TRBV10-2; D: .; size: .; J: TRBJ2-2; CDR3: CASKPSVNTGELFF; DNA: TGCGCCAGCAAACCTAGCGTAAACACCGGGGAGCTGTTTTTT
V: TRBV15; D: TRBD1; size: .; J: TRBJ1-2; CDR3: CATSHDDRESYGYTF; DNA: TGTGCCACCAGCCATGACGACAGGGAGAGCTATGGCTACACCTTC
V: TRBV7-3; D: .; size: .; J: TRBJ2-3; CDR3: CASSLTAGLADTQYF; DNA: TGTGCCAGCAGCTTAACGGCAGGGCTGGCAGATACGCAGTATTTT
V: TRBV28; D: .; size: .; J: TRBJ1-5; CDR3: CASSLTTLAGKYSNQPQHF; DNA: TGTGCCAGCAGTTTAACCACGTTGGCGGGAAAATATAGCAATCAGCCCCAGCATTTT
V: TRBV15; D: TRBD1; size: once; J: TRBJ1-1; CDR3: CATSRAGQGNTEAFF; DNA: TGTGCCACCAGCAGAGCGGGACAGGGGAACACTGAAGCTTTCTTT
V: TRBV29-1; D: TRBD1; size: .; J: TRBJ2-7; CDR3: CSVGDRDGEQYF; DNA: TGCAGCGTGGGGGACAGGGACGGGGAGCAGTACTTC
V: TRBV24-1; D: .; size: .; J: TRBJ2-3; CDR3: CATSESPASTSTDTQYF; DNA: TGTGCCACCAGTGAGTCCCCTGCTTCTACCAGCACAGATACGCAGTATTTT
V: TRBV27; D: TRBD1; size: .; J: TRBJ1-4; CDR3: CASSFSADRGGEKLFF; DNA: TGTGCCAGCAGTTTTTCGGCCGACAGGGGAGGTGAAAAACTGTTTTTT
V: TRBV5-1; D: .; size: .; J: TRBJ1-2; CDR3: CASSLGGPNYGYTF; DNA: TGCGCCAGCAGCTTGGGAGGGCCCAACTATGGCTACACCTTC
V: TRBV29-1; D: .; size: .; J: TRBJ2-3; CDR3: CSVTEDRLNTQYF; DNA: TGCAGCGTCACGGAGGACCGGTTAAATACGCAGTATTTT
V: TRBV5-1; D: .; size: .; J: TRBJ2-5; CDR3: CASSLGRGPETQYF; DNA: TGCGCCAGCAGCTTGGGTAGGGGCCCAGAGACCCAGTACTTC
V: TRBV6-1; D: .; size: .; J: TRBJ1-2; CDR3: CASKPTHSYGYTF; DNA: TGTGCCAGCAAACCTACGCATAGCTATGGCTACACCTTC
V: TRBV27; D: TRBD1; size: .; J: TRBJ1-6; CDR3: CASSGQVRSPLHF; DNA: TGTGCCAGCAGTGGACAGGTTCGGTCACCCCTCCACTTT
V: TRBV11-3; D: .; size: once; J: TRBJ2-3; CDR3: CASSRTLNTQYF; DNA: TGTGCCAGCAGCCGAACATTAAATACGCAGTATTTT
V: TRBV11-3; D: .; size: .; J: TRBJ2-1; CDR3: CASSLDVSDEQFF; DNA: TGTGCCAGCAGCTTAGATGTAAGCGATGAGCAGTTCTTC
V: TRBV5-4; D: .; size: .; J: TRBJ2-3; CDR3: CASSLYRRGASTDTQYF; DNA: TGTGCCAGCAGCTTGTATCGGCGGGGTGCTTCGACAGATACGCAGTATTTT
V: TRBV6-1; D: .; size: .; J: TRBJ1-6; CDR3: CASSEQYNSPLHF; DNA: TGTGCCAGCAGTGAACAGTATAATTCACCCCTCCACTTT
V: TRBV4-1; D: .; size: .; J: TRBJ2-1; CDR3: CASSPPGSSYNEQFF; DNA: TGCGCCAGCAGCCCCCCGGGTAGCTCCTACAATGAGCAGTTCTTC
V: TRBV5-6; D: .; size: .; J: TRBJ2-4; CDR3: CASSFWGVKNIQYF; DNA: TGTGCCAGCAGCTTTTGGGGGGTGAAAAACATTCAGTACTTC
V: TRBV18; D: TRBD2; size: .; J: TRBJ2-2; CDR3: CASSTSGVNTGELFF; DNA: TGTGCCAGCTCAACTAGCGGGGTGAACACCGGGGAGCTGTTTTTT
V: TRBV19; D: TRBD1; size: .; J: TRBJ1-6; CDR3: CASSPRLGTGASYNSPLHF; DNA: TGTGCCAGTAGTCCCCGTCTAGGGACAGGTGCCTCCTATAATTCACCCCTCCACTTT
V: TRBV11-3; D: TRBD1; size: .; J: TRBJ1-2; CDR3: CASSLDREGADGYTF; DNA: TGTGCCAGCAGCTTAGATAGAGAGGGGGCGGATGGCTACACCTTC
V: TRBV2; D: .; size: .; J: TRBJ2-5; CDR3: CASSGIRGETQYF; DNA: TGTGCCAGCAGTGGGATTAGGGGGGAGACCCAGTACTTC
V: TRBV30; D: TRBD1; size: .; J: TRBJ1-1; CDR3: CAWSAGTVNTEAFF; DNA: TGTGCCTGGAGTGCCGGGACAGTGAACACTGAAGCTTTCTTT
V: TRBV29-1; D: TRBD1; size: .; J: TRBJ2-1; CDR3: CSVRTGADYNEQFF; DNA: TGCAGCGTCCGGACAGGGGCAGACTACAATGAGCAGTTCTTC
V: TRBV30; D: TRBD1; size: .; J: TRBJ1-6; CDR3: CATGGQNNSPLHF; DNA: TGTGCGACAGGGGGCCAAAATAATTCACCCCTCCACTTT
V: TRBV3-1/TRBV3-2; D: .; size: .; J: TRBJ1-6; CDR3: CASSQGPGDSPLHF; DNA: TGTGCCAGCAGCCAAGGCCCCGGAGATTCACCCCTCCACTTT
V: TRBV2; D: .; size: .; J: TRBJ2-5; CDR3: CASSETRGRQETQYF; DNA: TGTGCCAGCAGTGAAACCAGGGGACGGCAAGAGACCCAGTACTTC
V: TRBV19; D: .; size: .; J: TRBJ2-5; CDR3: CASSRLDQETQYF; DNA: TGTGCCAGTAGTCGACTAGACCAAGAGACCCAGTACTTC